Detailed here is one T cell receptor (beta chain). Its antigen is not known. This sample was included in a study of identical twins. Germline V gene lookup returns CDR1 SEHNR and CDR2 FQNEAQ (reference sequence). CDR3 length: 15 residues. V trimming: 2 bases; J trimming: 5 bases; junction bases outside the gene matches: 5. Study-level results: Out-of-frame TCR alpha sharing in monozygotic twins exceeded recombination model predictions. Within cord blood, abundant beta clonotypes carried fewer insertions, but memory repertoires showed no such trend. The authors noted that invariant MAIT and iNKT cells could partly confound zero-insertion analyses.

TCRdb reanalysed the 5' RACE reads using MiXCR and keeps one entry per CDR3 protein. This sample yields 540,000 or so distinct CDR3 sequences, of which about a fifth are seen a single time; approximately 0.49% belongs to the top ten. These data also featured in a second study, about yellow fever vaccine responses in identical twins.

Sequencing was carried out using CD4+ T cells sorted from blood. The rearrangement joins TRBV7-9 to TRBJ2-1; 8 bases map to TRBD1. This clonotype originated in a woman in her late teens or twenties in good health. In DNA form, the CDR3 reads TGTGCCAGCAGCTTATGGGACAGGCTTAACAATGAGCAGTTCTTC. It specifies CASSLWDRLNNEQFF.